Each of the 20 T cell receptor beta chains below was sequenced from the same sample in a study of cytomegalovirus exposure and HLA in healthy donors. PCR employed 60 Vbeta and 13 Jbeta primers. Assay used: immunoSEQ multiplex PCR; TCRdb lists only in-frame clones, some missing. The sample yields tens of thousands of clones, of which the top ten take up approximately 2.1%. The sequenced sample was PBMCs. These receptors originate from a woman aged 35 to 49 in good health and CMV-seronegative.

J is TRBJ1-2 and V is TRBV6-6; unclear D gene. This CDR3 is built from 12 residues. V shed 7 bases and J shed 1 base, with 7 bases lying between them. Germline V CDR1 and CDR2: MNHNY, SVGAGI (reference sequence). DNA for the CDR3: TGTGCCAGCATGGACTTTAACTATGGCTACACCTTC. Protein product: CASMDFNYGYTF.

Comments on this clone: The junction departs from germline at one end; a sequencing error may be responsible. J is TRBJ2-1 and V is TRBV7-3; 8 bases align to TRBD1. Germline V gene lookup returns CDR1 SGHTA and CDR2 FQGTGA. The CDR3 contains 17 residues. Here the CDR3 DNA reads TGTGCCAGCAGCGTAACGTTTGAAAACAGGGGGAACAATGAGCAGTTCTTC. Its translation is CASSVTFENRGNNEQFF.

This sequence joins TRBV10-1 and TRBJ2-7; TRBD2 agrees at 7 bases. J gave up 5 bases and V 2 bases, and 12 bases lay outside the gene matches. The germline V gene encodes CDR1 WNHNN and CDR2 SYGVQD (reference sequence). This CDR3 is built from 16 residues. CDR3 nucleotide sequence: TGCGCCAGCAGTGAGCCCCTGGGAGGGAGGAACCACGAGCAGTACTTC. Its translation: CASSEPLGGRNHEQYF.

The chain joins TRBV7-9 to TRBJ2-1, with 10 bases identical to TRBD1. CDR1 and CDR2 from the germline V gene are SEHNR and FQNEAQ (reference sequence). This CDR3 contains 15 residues. After removal of 5 bases from V and 3 bases from J, the junction contained 4 bases not matched to a gene. The CDR3 DNA follows: TGTGCCAGCAGCCCGGGACAGGGGTTCTACAATGAGCAGTTCTTC. Protein product: CASSPGQGFYNEQFF. Together with reference TRBV7-9 and TRBJ2-1, the CDR3 gives the full variable domain: DTGVSQNPRHKITKRGQNVTFRCDPISEHNRLYWYRQTLGQGPEFLTYFQNEAQLEKSRLLSDRFSAERPKGSFSTLEIQRTEQGDSAMYLCASSPGQGFYNEQFFGPGTRLTVL.

The chain couples TRBV6-4 to TRBJ2-1; 7 bases fit TRBD2. The CDR3 spans 14 residues. The ends lost 5 bases at V and 6 bases at J; junction bases unmatched: 7. Germline V lookup: CDR1 MRHNA, CDR2 SNTAGT. CDR3: CASSQRGELNEQFF. In DNA, the CDR3 is TGTGCCAGCAGTCAACGGGGGGAGCTCAATGAGCAGTTCTTC.

A remark on this clone: Other DNA variants within this sample encode the same CDR3. V gene TRBV19 combines with J gene TRBJ1-1; the D gene is possibly TRBD1 (5 bases). The CDR3 runs to 16 residues. Germline V gives CDR1 LNHDA, CDR2 SQIVND (reference sequence). Trimming took off 3 bases at V and 1 base at J, with 15 bases between the two ends. DNA for the CDR3: TGTGCCAGTAGTATTGGGGCAGCAAGAACGAACACTGAAGCTTTCTTT. Translation: CASSIGAARTNTEAFF. Combining the CDR3 with reference TRBV19 and TRBJ1-1 gives the whole variable domain DGGITQSPKYLFRKEGQNVTLSCEQNLNHDAMYWYRQDPGQGLRLIYYSQIVNDFQKGDIAEGYSVSREKKESFPLTVTSAQKNPTAFYLCASSIGAARTNTEAFFGQGTRLTVV.

The chain links TRBV11-2 to TRBJ2-4; 7 nucleotides agree with TRBD2. Germline loops: CDR1 SGHAT, CDR2 FQNNGV. V was pared by 5 bases and J by 5 bases, with 18 bases of the junction left unmatched. The CDR3 extends over 18 amino acids. This chain's CDR3 is CASSPTIGGGPMQNIQYF. The CDR3 DNA reads TGTGCCAGCAGCCCAACCATTGGGGGAGGGCCCATGCAAAACATTCAGTACTTC.

The chain couples TRBV6-5 to TRBJ2-7; the match to TRBD2 covers 8 bases. J lost 3 bases, V lost 0 bases, and 4 bases had no gene match. Germline V gene data show CDR1 as MNHEY and CDR2 as SVGAGI. The CDR3 extends over 15 amino acids. The DNA of the CDR3 is TGTGCCAGCAGTTACTCTAGCGGGGCAGTCTACGAGCAGTACTTC. This codes for CASSYSSGAVYEQYF.

This chain connects TRBV28 to TRBJ1-3; D is perhaps TRBD1 (5 bases). The germline V gene encodes CDR1 MDHEN and CDR2 SYDVKM. Trimming left V 5 bases short and J 4 bases short, with 18 bases between. This CDR3 spans 16 amino acids. CDR3 in amino acids: CASSTTTGSAGNTIYF. CDR3 in DNA: TGTGCCAGCAGTACCACCACAGGAAGTGCCGGAAACACCATATATTTT.

The chain uses TRBV6-5 and TRBJ2-7; possibly TRBD1 for D (5 bases). Germline V lookup: CDR1 MNHEY, CDR2 SVGAGI. Trimming took 2 bases from V and 2 from J, leaving 13 bases between them. This CDR3 contains 15 residues. CDR3 nucleotide sequence: TGTGCCAGCAGTTACAGAGACAGTGGTGCCTACGAGCAGTACTTC. Protein product: CASSYRDSGAYEQYF.

The chain joins TRBV10-2 to TRBJ2-2, with TRBD2 matching over 7 bases. Looked up from germline, CDR1 is WSHSY and CDR2 is SAAADI. The V and J ends lost 1 base and 5 bases, in that order; junction bases with no gene match: 1. This CDR3 has 14 amino acids. CDR3 loop: CASSEWGGTGELFF. In DNA form, the CDR3 reads TGCGCCAGCAGTGAGTGGGGAGGGACCGGGGAGCTGTTTTTT.

This chain connects TRBV5-1 to TRBJ1-1; a weak D match, TRBD1 (6 bases). Germline V CDR1 and CDR2: SGHRS, YFSETQ. The CDR3 extends over 14 amino acids. The V gene lost 4 bases and the J gene lost 4 bases, with 14 bases spanning the gap. CDR3 nucleotides: TGCGCCAGCAGCACCAACTCAGGGGTCACTGAAGCTTTCTTT. Its translation: CASSTNSGVTEAFF.

The V and J genes are TRBV7-9 and TRBJ1-4; tentative D call: TRBD1 (5 bases). V was shortened by 4 bases and J by 5 bases, with 17 bases between the two germline ends. Germline lookup yields CDR1 SEHNR and CDR2 FQNEAQ (reference sequence). The CDR3 loop spans 16 amino acids. This CDR3 reads CASSSPPGEYNEKLFF. CDR3 DNA: TGTGCCAGCAGCTCTCCCCCGGGGGAGTACAATGAAAAACTGTTTTTT.

The chain links TRBV6-5 to TRBJ1-1; D is ambiguous. This CDR3 region has 14 residues. The V gene lost 0 bases and the J gene lost 1 base, with 6 bases spanning the gap. CDR1 is MNHEY and CDR2 is SVGAGI in the germline V gene. The CDR3 DNA follows: TGTGCCAGCAGTTACTCGGCGGGGAACACTGAAGCTTTCTTT. Translated: CASSYSAGNTEAFF.

Points on this clone: At one of its ends the junction is not consistent with the germline gene, which may arise from a read error. Other DNA variants within this sample encode the same CDR3. The chain carries TRBV18 and TRBJ2-7; TRBD2 matches at 13 bases. CDR3 length equals 15 residues. The germline CDR1 and CDR2 sequences are KGHSH and LQKENI. The CDR3 region is CASSPTSGGAREQYF. Written as DNA, the CDR3 is TGTGCCAGCTCACCAACTAGCGGGGGGGCCCGCGAGCAGTACTTT.

A word on this clone: At one end the junction does not follow the germline gene, possibly because of a read error. The J gene is TRBJ2-2, the V gene TRBV7-7; 10 bases are a match to TRBD2. Per germline, CDR1 SSHAT and CDR2 FNYEAQ (reference sequence). There are 15 residues in the CDR3. The CDR3 coding sequence is TGTGCTAGCAGCCCGCAAGCGGGGGGGGCCGGGGAGCTGTTTTTT. Protein: CASSPQAGGAGELFF.

CDR3 nucleotide sequence: TGTGCCAGCAGGGGACAGGGTAATTCACCCCTCCACTTT. Its protein product is CASRGQGNSPLHF. The rearrangement links TRBV7-2 to TRBJ1-6, with 9 bases that match TRBD1. The CDR3 contains 13 residues. The germline V gene encodes CDR1 SGHTA and CDR2 FQGNSA. Trimming removed 6 bases from V and 6 bases from J; junction bases left unmatched: 0.

This clone shows up as medium-sized by frequency. The J gene is TRBJ1-1, the V gene TRBV5-4; no clear D gene. Germline V gene sequence: CDR1 SGHNT, CDR2 YYREEE (reference sequence). CDR3 length: 13 residues. V was trimmed by 9 bases and J by 1 base, leaving 13 bases between them. The CDR3 region has the DNA TGTGCCACCCTATTGGAGGGGAACACTGAAGCTTTCTTT. Translation: CATLLEGNTEAFF.

The chain has TRBV6-6 and TRBJ1-1; D remains ambiguous. Per germline, CDR1 MNHNY and CDR2 SVGAGI (reference sequence). V was clipped by 2 bases and J by 1 base, with 5 bases between them. The CDR3 spans 13 residues. The CDR3 loop reads CASSYRGNTEAFF. Here the CDR3 DNA reads TGTGCCAGCAGTTACAGAGGGAACACTGAAGCTTTCTTT.

This rearrangement joins TRBV19 to TRBJ1-2, with TRBD1 as a possible D gene (5 bases). V was clipped by 8 bases and J by 0 bases, with 16 bases between them. Germline-derived CDR1 and CDR2 are LNHDA and SQIVND (reference sequence). The CDR3 runs 15 residues. The chain's CDR3 is CASAAQGSANYGYTF. CDR3 nucleotides: TGTGCCAGTGCCGCGCAGGGCTCAGCTAACTATGGCTACACCTTC. Supplemented by reference TRBV19 and TRBJ1-2, the full variable domain reads DGGITQSPKYLFRKEGQNVTLSCEQNLNHDAMYWYRQDPGQGLRLIYYSQIVNDFQKGDIAEGYSVSREKKESFPLTVTSAQKNPTAFYLCASAAQGSANYGYTFGSGTRLTVV.